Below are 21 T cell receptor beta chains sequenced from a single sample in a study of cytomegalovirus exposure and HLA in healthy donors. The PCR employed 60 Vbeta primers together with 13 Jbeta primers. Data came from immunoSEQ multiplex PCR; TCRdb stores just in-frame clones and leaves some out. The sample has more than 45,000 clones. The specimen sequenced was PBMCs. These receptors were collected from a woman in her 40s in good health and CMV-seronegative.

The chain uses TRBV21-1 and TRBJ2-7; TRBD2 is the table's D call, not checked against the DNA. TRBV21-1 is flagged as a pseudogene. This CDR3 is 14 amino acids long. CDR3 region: CASIKRQRIYEQYF. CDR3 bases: TGTGCCAGCATCAAGAGGCAGAGAATCTACGAGCAGTACTTC.

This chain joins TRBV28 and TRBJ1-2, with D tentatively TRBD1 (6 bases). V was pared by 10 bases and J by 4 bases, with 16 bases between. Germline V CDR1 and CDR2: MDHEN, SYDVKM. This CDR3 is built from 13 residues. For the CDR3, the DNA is TGTGCCAACCGGGACACTCGCAGCTATGGCTACACCTTC. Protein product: CANRDTRSYGYTF.

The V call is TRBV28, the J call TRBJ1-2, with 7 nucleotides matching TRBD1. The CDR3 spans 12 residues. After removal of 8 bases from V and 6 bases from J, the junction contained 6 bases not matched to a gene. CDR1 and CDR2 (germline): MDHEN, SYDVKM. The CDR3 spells CASVRGVNGYTF. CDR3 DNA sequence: TGTGCCAGCGTCAGGGGGGTAAATGGCTACACCTTC.

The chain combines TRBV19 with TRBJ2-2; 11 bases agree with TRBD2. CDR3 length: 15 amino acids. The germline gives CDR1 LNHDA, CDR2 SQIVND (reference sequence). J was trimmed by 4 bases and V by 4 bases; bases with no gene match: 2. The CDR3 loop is CASSKLAGATGELFF. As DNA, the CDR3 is TGTGCCAGTAGTAAACTAGCGGGAGCCACCGGGGAGCTGTTTTTT.

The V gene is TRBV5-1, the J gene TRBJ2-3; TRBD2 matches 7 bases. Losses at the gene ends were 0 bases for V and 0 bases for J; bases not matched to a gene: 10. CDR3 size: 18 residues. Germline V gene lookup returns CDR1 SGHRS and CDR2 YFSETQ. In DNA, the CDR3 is TGCGCCAGCAGCTTGGGGAGGGGTAGCGGGCGTAGCACAGATACGCAGTATTTT. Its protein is CASSLGRGSGRSTDTQYF.

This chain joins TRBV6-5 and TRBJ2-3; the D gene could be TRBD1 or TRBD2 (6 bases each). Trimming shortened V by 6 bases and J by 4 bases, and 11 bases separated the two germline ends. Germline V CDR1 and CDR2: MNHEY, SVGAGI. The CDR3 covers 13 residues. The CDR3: CASSYREADTQYF. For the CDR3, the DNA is TGTGCCAGCAGCTACAGGGAGGCAGATACGCAGTATTTT.

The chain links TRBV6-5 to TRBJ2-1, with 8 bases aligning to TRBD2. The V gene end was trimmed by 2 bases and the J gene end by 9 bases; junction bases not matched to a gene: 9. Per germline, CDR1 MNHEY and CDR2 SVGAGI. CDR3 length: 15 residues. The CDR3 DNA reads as TGTGCCAGCAGTTACGACGGTAGCGGGACGGGTGAGCAGTTCTTC. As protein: CASSYDGSGTGEQFF.

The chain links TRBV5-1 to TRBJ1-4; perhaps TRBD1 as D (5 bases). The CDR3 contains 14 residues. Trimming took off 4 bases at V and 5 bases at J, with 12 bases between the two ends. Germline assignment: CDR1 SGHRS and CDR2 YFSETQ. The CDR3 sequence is CASSNQGGNEKLFF. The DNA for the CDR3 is TGCGCCAGCAGCAACCAGGGAGGGAATGAAAAACTGTTTTTT. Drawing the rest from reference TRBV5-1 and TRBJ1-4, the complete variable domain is KAGVTQTPRYLIKTRGQQVTLSCSPISGHRSVSWYQQTPGQGLQFLFEYFSETQRNKGNFPGRFSGRQFSNSRSEMNVSTLELGDSALYLCASSNQGGNEKLFFGSGTQLSVL.

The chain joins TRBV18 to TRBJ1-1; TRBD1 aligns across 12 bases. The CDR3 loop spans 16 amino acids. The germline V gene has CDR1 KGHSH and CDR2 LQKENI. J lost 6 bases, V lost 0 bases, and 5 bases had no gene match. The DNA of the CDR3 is TGTGCCAGCTCACCACCGGGACAGGGGGCGGCAGCTGAAGCTTTCTTT. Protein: CASSPPGQGAAAEAFF.

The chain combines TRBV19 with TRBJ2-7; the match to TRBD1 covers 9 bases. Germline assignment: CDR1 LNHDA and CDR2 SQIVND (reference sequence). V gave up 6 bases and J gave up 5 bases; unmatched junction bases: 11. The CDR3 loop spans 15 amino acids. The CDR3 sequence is CASSSSGTGFHEQYF. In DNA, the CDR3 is TGTGCCAGTAGCTCTTCCGGGACAGGGTTCCACGAGCAGTACTTC.

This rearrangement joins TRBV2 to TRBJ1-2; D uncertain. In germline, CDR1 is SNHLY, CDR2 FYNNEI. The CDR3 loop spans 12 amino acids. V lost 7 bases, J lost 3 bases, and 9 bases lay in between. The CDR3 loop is CASTNNDYGYTF. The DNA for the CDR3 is TGTGCCAGCACGAACAATGACTATGGCTACACCTTC.

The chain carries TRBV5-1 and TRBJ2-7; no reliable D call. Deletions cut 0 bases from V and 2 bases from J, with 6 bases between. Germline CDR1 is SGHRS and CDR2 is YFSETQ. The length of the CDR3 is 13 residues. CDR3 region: CASSLGGTYEQYF. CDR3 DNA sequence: TGCGCCAGCAGCTTGGGAGGTACCTACGAGCAGTACTTC.

CDR3 sequence reads: CASSLYRQPEAFF. CDR3 sequence (DNA): TGTGCCAGCAGCTTGTACAGGCAGCCTGAAGCTTTCTTT. The V and J genes are TRBV11-3 and TRBJ1-1, with D perhaps TRBD1 (5 bases). Germline loops: CDR1 SGHNT, CDR2 YENEEA. CDR3 length: 13 amino acids. The V end was cut by 3 bases, the J end by 6 bases, with 11 bases between.

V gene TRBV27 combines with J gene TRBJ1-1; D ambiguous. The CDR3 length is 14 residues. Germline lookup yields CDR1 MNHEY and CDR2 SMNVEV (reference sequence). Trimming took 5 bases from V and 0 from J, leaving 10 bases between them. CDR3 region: CASSGWAMNTEAFF. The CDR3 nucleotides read TGTGCCAGCAGTGGCTGGGCCATGAACACTGAAGCTTTCTTT.

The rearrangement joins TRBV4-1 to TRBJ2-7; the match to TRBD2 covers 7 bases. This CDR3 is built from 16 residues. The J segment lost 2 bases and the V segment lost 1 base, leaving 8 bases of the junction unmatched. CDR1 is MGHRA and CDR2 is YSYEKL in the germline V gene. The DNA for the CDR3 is TGCGCCAGCAGCCAAGTCCCAGCGGGGTACGCCTACGAGCAGTACTTC. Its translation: CASSQVPAGYAYEQYF.

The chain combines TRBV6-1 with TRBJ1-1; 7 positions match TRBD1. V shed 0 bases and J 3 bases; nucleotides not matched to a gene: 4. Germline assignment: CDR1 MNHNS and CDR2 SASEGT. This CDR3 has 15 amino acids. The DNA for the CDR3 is TGTGCCAGCAGTGAAGCACAGGGGTGGGACACTGAAGCTTTCTTT. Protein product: CASSEAQGWDTEAFF.

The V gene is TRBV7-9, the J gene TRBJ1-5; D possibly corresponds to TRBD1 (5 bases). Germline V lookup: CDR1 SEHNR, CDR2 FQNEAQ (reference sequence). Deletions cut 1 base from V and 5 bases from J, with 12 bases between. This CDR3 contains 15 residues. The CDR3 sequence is CASSLDGGDYQPQHF. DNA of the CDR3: TGTGCCAGCAGCTTAGACGGGGGAGATTATCAGCCCCAGCATTTT.

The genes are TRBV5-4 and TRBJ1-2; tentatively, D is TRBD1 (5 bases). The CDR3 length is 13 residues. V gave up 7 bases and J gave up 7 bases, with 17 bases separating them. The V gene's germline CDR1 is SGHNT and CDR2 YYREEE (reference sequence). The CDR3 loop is CASSGRGVFGYTF. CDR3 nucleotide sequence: TGTGCCAGCTCTGGTCGGGGGGTCTTTGGCTACACCTTC.

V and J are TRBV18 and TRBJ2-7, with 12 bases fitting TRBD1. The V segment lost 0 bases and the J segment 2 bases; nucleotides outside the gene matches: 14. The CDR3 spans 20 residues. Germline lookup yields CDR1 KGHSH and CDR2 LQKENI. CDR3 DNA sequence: TGTGCCAGCTCACCACCCCGGGACAGGGGGCGCGGGGGGCCGACCTACGAGCAGTACTTC. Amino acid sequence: CASSPPRDRGRGGPTYEQYF.

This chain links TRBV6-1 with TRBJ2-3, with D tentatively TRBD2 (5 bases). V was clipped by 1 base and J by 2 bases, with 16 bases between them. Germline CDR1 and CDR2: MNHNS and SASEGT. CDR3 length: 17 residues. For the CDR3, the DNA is TGTGCCAGCAGTGAAGAGGGCAGCTCGGGATTCACAGATACGCAGTATTTT. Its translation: CASSEEGSSGFTDTQYF.

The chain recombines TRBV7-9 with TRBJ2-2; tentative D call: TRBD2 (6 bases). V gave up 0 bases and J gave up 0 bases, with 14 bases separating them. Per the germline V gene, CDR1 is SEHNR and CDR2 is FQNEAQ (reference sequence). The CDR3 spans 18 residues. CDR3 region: CASSLAGLVAANTGELFF. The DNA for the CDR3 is TGTGCCAGCAGCTTAGCAGGGCTGGTAGCGGCGAACACCGGGGAGCTGTTTTTT.